Listed here are 10 T cell receptor beta chains from one sample, sequenced in a study of cytomegalovirus exposure and HLA in healthy donors. The PCR made use of 60 Vbeta and 13 Jbeta primers. Measured with immunoSEQ multiplex PCR; TCRdb has only the in-frame clones, and not every one. The table has about 120,000 clones, 60% to 70% seen once. Input material: PBMCs. The receptors stem from a woman in her thirties or forties in good health and CMV-seropositive.

This clone was observed a few times. The chain couples TRBV4-1 to TRBJ1-4, with a weak D call TRBD1 (5 bases). This CDR3 has 16 amino acids. Trimming removed 4 bases at V and 5 bases at J, with 17 bases between. Germline V gene sequence: CDR1 MGHRA, CDR2 YSYEKL. This CDR3 reads CASSPGRGPENEKLFF. The CDR3, as DNA: TGCGCCAGCAGCCCCGGAAGGGGCCCCGAGAATGAAAAACTGTTTTTT.

This chain uses TRBV10-3 with TRBJ2-7; 11 nucleotides match TRBD1. Germline trimming cut 0 bases from V and 7 bases from J; bases unmatched to any gene: 11. Germline CDR1 and CDR2: ENHRY and SYGVKD. The CDR3 consists of 17 residues. The CDR3 nucleotides read TGTGCCATCAGTGAGTCTCTTGGGACAGGGGGAATGGGAGAGCAGTACTTC. It yields the protein CAISESLGTGGMGEQYF.

The chain is built from TRBV28 and TRBJ2-1, with TRBD1 as a possible D gene (6 bases). Trimming pared 6 bases from V and 2 bases from J, leaving 17 bases between. Germline loops: CDR1 MDHEN, CDR2 SYDVKM. The CDR3 runs 16 residues. CDR3 in DNA: TGTGCCAGCAGCTATGCTACAGGGATCCCCTACAATGAGCAGTTCTTC. It yields the protein CASSYATGIPYNEQFF.

The CDR3 here is CASSSPAGRETQYF. The CDR3, as DNA: TGTGCCAGCAGCTCCCCGGCGGGGAGGGAGACCCAGTACTTC. The chain joins TRBV7-9 to TRBJ2-5; the D gene is possibly TRBD2 (6 bases). The CDR3 is 14 residues long. Trimming left V 4 bases short and J 5 bases short, with 14 bases between. CDR1 and CDR2 from the germline V gene are SEHNR and FQNEAQ (reference sequence).

The chain uses TRBV6-5 and TRBJ1-2, with TRBD1 as a possible D gene (6 bases). Trimming cost V 2 bases and J 2 bases, with 15 bases left between them. The CDR3 length is 16 residues. In germline, CDR1 is MNHEY, CDR2 SVGAGI. The DNA of the CDR3 is TGTGCCAGCAGTTACGCGCCTTCGGGGGGCAACTATGGCTACACCTTC. This codes for CASSYAPSGGNYGYTF.

The sample holds one count of this clone. V usage is TRBV19 and J usage is TRBJ1-5; D might be TRBD1 (6 bases). The CDR3 is 15 amino acids. Trimming removed 2 bases at V and 3 bases at J, with 11 bases between. CDR1 and CDR2 from the germline V gene are LNHDA and SQIVND (reference sequence). The CDR3 DNA reads TGTGCCAGTAGTATAAGGCAGGGGTACAATCAGCCCCAGCATTTT. It codes for CASSIRQGYNQPQHF. The complete variable domain, with remaining parts taken from reference TRBV19 and TRBJ1-5, reads DGGITQSPKYLFRKEGQNVTLSCEQNLNHDAMYWYRQDPGQGLRLIYYSQIVNDFQKGDIAEGYSVSREKKESFPLTVTSAQKNPTAFYLCASSIRQGYNQPQHFGDGTRLSIL.

The chain has TRBV4-3 and TRBJ2-7; the match to TRBD2 covers 10 bases. The CDR3 totals 13 residues. The V gene end was trimmed by 5 bases and the J gene end by 12 bases; junction bases not matched to a gene: 10. Per germline, CDR1 LGHNA and CDR2 YSLEER. The CDR3 DNA follows: TGCGCCAGCAGCGTACGACTAGCGGGCCTTTTGTACTTC. Amino acid sequence: CASSVRLAGLLYF.

The chain has TRBV6-1 and TRBJ2-3; TRBD1 agrees at 8 bases. CDR3 length equals 15 residues. Per germline, CDR1 MNHNS and CDR2 SASEGT. The V segment lost 5 bases and the J segment 1 base; nucleotides outside the gene matches: 5. This CDR3 reads CASSSRTGRTDTQYF. Written as DNA, the CDR3 is TGTGCCAGCAGTTCCCGGACAGGGCGCACAGATACGCAGTATTTT.

This chain joins TRBV7-3 and TRBJ2-5; 7 nucleotides match TRBD2. The CDR3 totals 15 residues. V was pared by 5 bases and J by 2 bases, with 8 bases of the junction left unmatched. Germline-derived CDR1 and CDR2 are SGHTA and FQGTGA. The chain's CDR3 is CASSDTGGHQETQYF. The CDR3 nucleotides are TGTGCCAGCAGCGATACGGGAGGACATCAAGAGACCCAGTACTTC.

The chain combines TRBV19 with TRBJ1-5; D gene ambiguous. CDR3 length equals 14 residues. V lost 7 bases and J 0 bases, leaving 10 bases between the germline ends. Germline CDR1 LNHDA, CDR2 SQIVND (reference sequence). DNA for the CDR3: TGTGCCAGTAACCAACGGTATAGCAATCAGCCCCAGCATTTT. Translation gives CASNQRYSNQPQHF.